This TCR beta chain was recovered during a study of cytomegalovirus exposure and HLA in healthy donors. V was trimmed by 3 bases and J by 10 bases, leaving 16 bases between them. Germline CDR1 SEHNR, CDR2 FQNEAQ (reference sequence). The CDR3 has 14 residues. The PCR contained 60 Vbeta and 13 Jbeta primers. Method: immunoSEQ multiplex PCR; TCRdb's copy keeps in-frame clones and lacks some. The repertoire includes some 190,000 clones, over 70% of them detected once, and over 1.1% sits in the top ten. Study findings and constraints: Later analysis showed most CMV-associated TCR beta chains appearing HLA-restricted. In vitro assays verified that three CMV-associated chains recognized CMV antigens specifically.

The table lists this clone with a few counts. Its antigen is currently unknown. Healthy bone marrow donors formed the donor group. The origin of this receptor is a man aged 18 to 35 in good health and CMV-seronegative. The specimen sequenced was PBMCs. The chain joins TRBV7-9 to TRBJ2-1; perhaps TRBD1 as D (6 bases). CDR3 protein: CASSFDYRVWEQFF. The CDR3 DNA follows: TGTGCCAGCAGCTTTGACTACAGGGTGTGGGAGCAGTTCTTC.